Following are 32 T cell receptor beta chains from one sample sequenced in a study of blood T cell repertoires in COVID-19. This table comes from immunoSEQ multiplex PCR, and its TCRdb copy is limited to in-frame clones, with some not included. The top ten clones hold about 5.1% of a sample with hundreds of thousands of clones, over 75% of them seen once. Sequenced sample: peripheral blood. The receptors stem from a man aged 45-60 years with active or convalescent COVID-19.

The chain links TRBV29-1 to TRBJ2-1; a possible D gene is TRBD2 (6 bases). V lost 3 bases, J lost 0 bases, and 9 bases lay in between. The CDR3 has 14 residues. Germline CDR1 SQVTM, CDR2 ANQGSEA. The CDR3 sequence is CSVDGGSSYNEQFF. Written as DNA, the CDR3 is TGCAGCGTTGATGGGGGGAGCTCCTACAATGAGCAGTTCTTC.

The CDR3 here is CASSPNGGANTGELFF. The DNA of the CDR3 is TGTGCCAGCTCACCAAACGGGGGAGCGAACACCGGGGAGCTGTTTTTT. This chain links TRBV18 with TRBJ2-2; D possibly corresponds to TRBD2 (6 bases). V dropped 2 bases and J dropped 0 bases, with 10 bases sitting between them. The CDR3 runs 16 residues. CDR1 is KGHSH, CDR2 LQKENI, per germline.

CDR3 residues: CASSPRGPTNTEAFF. The CDR3 nucleotides read TGTGCCAGCAGTCCTCGGGGTCCCACGAACACTGAAGCTTTCTTT. The genes are TRBV6-5 and TRBJ1-1, with D unclear. V was shortened by 5 bases and J by 1 base, with 14 bases between the two germline ends. CDR3 length: 15 residues. CDR1 and CDR2 (germline): MNHEY, SVGAGI.

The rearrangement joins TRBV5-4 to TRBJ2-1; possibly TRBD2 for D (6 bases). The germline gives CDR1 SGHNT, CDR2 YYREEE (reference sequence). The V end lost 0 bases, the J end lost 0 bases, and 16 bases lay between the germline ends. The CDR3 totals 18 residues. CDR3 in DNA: TGTGCCAGCAGCTTGGGGGGAGGAGCCGCGAGCTCCTACAATGAGCAGTTCTTC. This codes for CASSLGGGAASSYNEQFF.

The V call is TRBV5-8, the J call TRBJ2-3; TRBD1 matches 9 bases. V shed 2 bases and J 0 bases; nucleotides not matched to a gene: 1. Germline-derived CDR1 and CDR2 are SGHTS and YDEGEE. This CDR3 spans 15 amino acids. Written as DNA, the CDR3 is TGTGCCAGCAGCTTTGGGACAGGGAGCACAGATACGCAGTATTTT. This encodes CASSFGTGSTDTQYF. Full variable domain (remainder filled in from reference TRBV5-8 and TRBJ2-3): EAGVTQSPTHLIKTRGQQATLRCSPISGHTSVYWYQQALGLGLQFLLWYDEGEERNRGNFPPRFSGRQFPNYSSELNVNALELEDSALYLCASSFGTGSTDTQYFGPGTRLTVL.

The CDR3, as DNA: TGTGCCAGCAGTGATTGCGGGACAGCTAATGAAAAACTGTTTTTT. Translating gives CASSDCGTANEKLFF. The V call is TRBV6-4, the J call TRBJ1-4, with 7 nucleotides matching TRBD1. The CDR3 sequence is 15 residues long. Looked up from germline, CDR1 is MRHNA and CDR2 is SNTAGT. J was trimmed by 3 bases and V by 3 bases; bases with no gene match: 4.

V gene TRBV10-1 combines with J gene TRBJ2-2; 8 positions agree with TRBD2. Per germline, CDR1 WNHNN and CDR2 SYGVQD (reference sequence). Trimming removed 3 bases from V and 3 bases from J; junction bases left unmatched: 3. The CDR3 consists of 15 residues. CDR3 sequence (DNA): TGCGCCAGCAGTGAATCCGGGGGGGACACCGGGGAGCTGTTTTTT. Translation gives CASSESGGDTGELFF.

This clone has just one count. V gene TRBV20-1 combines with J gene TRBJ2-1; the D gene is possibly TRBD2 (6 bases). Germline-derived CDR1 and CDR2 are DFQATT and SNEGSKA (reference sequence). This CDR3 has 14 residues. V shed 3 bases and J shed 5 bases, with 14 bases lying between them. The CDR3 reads CSASRREAHNEQFF. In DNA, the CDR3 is TGCAGTGCTAGTCGGAGGGAGGCGCACAATGAGCAGTTCTTC.

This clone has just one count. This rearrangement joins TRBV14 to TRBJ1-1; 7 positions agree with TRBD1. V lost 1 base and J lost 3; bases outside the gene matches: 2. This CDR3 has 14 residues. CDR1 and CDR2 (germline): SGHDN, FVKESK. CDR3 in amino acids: CASSQVQGYTEAFF. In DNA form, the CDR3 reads TGTGCCAGCAGCCAAGTACAGGGGTACACTGAAGCTTTCTTT.

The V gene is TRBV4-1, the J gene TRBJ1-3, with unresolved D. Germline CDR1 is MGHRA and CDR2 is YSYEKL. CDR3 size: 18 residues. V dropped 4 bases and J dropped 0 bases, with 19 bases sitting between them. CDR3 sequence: CASSRGLQWKLSGNTIYF. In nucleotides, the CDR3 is TGCGCCAGCAGCCGAGGGTTACAATGGAAACTCTCTGGAAACACCATATATTTT.

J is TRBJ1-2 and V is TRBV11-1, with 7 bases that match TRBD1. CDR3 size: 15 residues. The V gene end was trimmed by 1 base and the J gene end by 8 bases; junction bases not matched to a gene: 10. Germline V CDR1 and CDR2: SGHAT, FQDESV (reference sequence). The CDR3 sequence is CASSLDPDRAGGYTF. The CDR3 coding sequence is TGTGCCAGCAGCTTAGACCCTGACAGGGCCGGCGGCTACACCTTC.

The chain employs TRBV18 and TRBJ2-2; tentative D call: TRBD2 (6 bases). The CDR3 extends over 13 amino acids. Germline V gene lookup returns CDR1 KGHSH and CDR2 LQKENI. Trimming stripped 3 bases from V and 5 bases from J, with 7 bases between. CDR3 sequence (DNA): TGTGCCAGCTCACCCGGGACTACCGGGGAGCTGTTTTTT. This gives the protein CASSPGTTGELFF.

CDR3 sequence reads: CASSLDRANNQPQHF. The CDR3 coding sequence is TGCGCCAGCAGCCTTGACAGGGCGAACAATCAGCCCCAGCATTTT. This rearrangement joins TRBV4-1 to TRBJ1-5; 7 bases are shared with TRBD1. The CDR3 is 15 amino acids. Germline V gene data show CDR1 as MGHRA and CDR2 as YSYEKL. V lost 4 bases to trimming and J lost 3 bases; unmatched junction nucleotides: 6.

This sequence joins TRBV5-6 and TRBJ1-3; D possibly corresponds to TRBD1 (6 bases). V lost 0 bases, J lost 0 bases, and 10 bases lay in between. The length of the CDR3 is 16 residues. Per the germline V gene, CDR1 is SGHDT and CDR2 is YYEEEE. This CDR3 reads CASSLAQGHSGNTIYF. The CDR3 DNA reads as TGTGCCAGCAGCTTGGCACAGGGACACTCTGGAAACACCATATATTTT.

Written as DNA, the CDR3 is TGTGCCAGCAGCCCATACGGGACTTTGAGCTCCTACAATGAGCAGTTCTTC. Its translation: CASSPYGTLSSYNEQFF. The gene calls are TRBV5-6 and TRBJ2-1; D is possibly TRBD2 (6 bases). The V gene's germline CDR1 is SGHDT and CDR2 YYEEEE. This CDR3 is built from 17 residues. With 4 bases removed from V and 0 bases from J, the gap between germline ends came to 17 bases.

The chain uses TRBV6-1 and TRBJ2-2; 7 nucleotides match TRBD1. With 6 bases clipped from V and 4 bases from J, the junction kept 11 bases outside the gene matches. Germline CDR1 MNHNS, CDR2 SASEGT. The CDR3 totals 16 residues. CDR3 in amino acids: CASRELGTDITGELFF. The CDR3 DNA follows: TGTGCCAGCAGGGAACTCGGGACAGACATCACCGGGGAGCTGTTTTTT.

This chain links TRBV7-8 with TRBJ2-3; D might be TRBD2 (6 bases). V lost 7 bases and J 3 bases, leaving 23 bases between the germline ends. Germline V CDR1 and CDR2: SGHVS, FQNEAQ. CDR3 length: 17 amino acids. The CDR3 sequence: CASTAPPGGKRTDTQYF. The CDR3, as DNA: TGTGCCAGCACCGCTCCCCCAGGCGGGAAGCGGACAGATACGCAGTATTTT. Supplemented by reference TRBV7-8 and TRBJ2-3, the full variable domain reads GAGVSQSPRYKVAKRGQDVALRCDPISGHVSLFWYQQALGQGPEFLTYFQNEAQLDKSGLPSDRFFAERPEGSVSTLKIQRTQQEDSAVYLCASTAPPGGKRTDTQYFGPGTRLTVL.

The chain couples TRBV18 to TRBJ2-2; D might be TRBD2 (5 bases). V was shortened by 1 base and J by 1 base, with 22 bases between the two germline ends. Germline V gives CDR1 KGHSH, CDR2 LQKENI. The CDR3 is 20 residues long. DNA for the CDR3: TGTGCCAGCTCACCACGCTTAAGGGTAGCGCGAGAAATGAACACCGGGGAGCTGTTTTTT. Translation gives CASSPRLRVAREMNTGELFF.

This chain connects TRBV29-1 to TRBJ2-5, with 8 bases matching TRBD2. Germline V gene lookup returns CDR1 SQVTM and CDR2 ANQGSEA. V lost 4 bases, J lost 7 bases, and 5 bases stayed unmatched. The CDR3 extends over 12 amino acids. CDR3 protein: CSVALAGGTQYF. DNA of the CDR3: TGCAGCGTTGCGCTAGCGGGTGGGACCCAGTACTTC.

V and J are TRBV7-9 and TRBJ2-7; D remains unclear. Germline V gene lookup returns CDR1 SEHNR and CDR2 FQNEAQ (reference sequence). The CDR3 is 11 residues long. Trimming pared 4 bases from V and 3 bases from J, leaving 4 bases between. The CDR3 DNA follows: TGTGCCAGCAGCTCCCTCTACGAGCAGTACTTC. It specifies CASSSLYEQYF.

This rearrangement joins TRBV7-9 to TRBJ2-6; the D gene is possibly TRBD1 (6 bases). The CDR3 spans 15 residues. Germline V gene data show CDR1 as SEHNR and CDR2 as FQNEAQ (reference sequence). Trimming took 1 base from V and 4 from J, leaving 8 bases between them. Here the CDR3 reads CASSLVGAGANVLTF. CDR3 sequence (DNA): TGTGCCAGCAGCTTAGTGGGGGCAGGGGCCAACGTCCTGACTTTC. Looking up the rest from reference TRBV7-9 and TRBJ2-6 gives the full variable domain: DTGVSQNPRHKITKRGQNVTFRCDPISEHNRLYWYRQTLGQGPEFLTYFQNEAQLEKSRLLSDRFSAERPKGSFSTLEIQRTEQGDSAMYLCASSLVGAGANVLTFGAGSRLTVL.

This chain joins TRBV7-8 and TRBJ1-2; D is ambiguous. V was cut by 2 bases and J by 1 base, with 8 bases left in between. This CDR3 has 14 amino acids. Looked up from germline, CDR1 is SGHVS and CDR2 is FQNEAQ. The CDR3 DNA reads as TGTGCCAGCAGCTTATCACGGGATAACTATGGCTACACCTTC. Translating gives CASSLSRDNYGYTF.

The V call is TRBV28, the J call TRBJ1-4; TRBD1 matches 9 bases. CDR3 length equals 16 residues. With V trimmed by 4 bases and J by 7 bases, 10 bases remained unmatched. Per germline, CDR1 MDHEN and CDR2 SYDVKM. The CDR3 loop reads CASSSPSGTGFEKLFF. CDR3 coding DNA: TGTGCCAGCAGTTCGCCGTCCGGGACAGGGTTTGAAAAACTGTTTTTT.

The CDR3 DNA sequence: TGTGCCAGCAGTGAAACTCTGGTGGTCCAGGGAGGTCGACCCCAGCATTTT. Its protein is CASSETLVVQGGRPQHF. V is TRBV6-1 and J is TRBJ1-5; possibly TRBD1 for D (5 bases). The CDR3 contains 17 residues. The V end was cut by 2 bases, the J end by 10 bases, with 24 bases between. Germline CDR1 MNHNS, CDR2 SASEGT.

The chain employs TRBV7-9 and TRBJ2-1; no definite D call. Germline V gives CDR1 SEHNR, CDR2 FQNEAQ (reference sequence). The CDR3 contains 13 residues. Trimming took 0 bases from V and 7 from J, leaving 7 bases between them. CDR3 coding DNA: TGTGCCAGCAGCTTAGCGTTGAGTAATGAGCAGTTCTTC. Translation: CASSLALSNEQFF.

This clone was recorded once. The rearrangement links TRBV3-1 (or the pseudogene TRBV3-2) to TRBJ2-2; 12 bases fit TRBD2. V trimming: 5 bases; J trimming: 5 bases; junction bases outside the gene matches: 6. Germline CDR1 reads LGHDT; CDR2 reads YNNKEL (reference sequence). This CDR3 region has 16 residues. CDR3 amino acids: CASSASGRAHTGELFF. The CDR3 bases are TGTGCCAGCAGCGCTAGCGGGAGGGCCCATACCGGGGAGCTGTTTTTT.

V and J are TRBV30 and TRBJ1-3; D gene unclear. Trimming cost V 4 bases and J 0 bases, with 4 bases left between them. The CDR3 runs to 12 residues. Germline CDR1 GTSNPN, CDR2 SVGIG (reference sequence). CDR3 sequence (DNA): TGTGCCTGGACAGACTCTGGAAACACCATATATTTT. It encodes CAWTDSGNTIYF. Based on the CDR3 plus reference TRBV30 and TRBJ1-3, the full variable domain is SQTIHQWPATLVQPVGSPLSLECTVEGTSNPNLYWYRQAAGRGLQLLFYSVGIGQISSEVPQNLSASRPQDRQFILSSKKLLLSDSGFYLCAWTDSGNTIYFGEGSWLTVV.

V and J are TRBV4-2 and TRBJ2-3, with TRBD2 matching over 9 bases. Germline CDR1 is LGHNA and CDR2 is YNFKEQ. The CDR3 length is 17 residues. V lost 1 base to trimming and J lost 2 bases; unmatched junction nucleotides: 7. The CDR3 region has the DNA TGTGCCAGCAGCCAAGTGGCGGGAGGGTCATCCACAGATACGCAGTATTTT. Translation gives CASSQVAGGSSTDTQYF.

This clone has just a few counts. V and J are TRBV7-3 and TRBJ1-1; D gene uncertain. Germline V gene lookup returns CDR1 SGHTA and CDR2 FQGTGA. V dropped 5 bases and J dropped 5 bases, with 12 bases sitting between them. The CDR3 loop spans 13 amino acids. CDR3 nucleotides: TGTGCCAGCAGCAAAGCGACGGGGACTGAAGCTTTCTTT. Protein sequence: CASSKATGTEAFF.

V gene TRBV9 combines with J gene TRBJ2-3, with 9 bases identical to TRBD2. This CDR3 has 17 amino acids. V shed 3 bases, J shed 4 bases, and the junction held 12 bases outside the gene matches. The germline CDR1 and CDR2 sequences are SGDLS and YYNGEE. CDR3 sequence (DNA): TGTGCCAGCAGCGCCCGTTCCCTGCGGGAGGGGGCAGATACGCAGTATTTT. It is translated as CASSARSLREGADTQYF.

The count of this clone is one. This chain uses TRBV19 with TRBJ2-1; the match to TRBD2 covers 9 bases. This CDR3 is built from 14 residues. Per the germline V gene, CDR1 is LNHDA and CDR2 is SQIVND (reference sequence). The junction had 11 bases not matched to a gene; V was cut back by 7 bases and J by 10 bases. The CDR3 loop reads CASIRSGRYGEQFF. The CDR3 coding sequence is TGTGCCAGTATTCGAAGCGGGAGGTATGGAGAGCAGTTCTTC.

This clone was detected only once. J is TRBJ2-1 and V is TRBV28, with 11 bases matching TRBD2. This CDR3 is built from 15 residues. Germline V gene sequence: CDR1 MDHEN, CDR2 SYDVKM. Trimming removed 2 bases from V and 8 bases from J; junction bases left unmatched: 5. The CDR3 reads CASSLIAGGIDEQFF. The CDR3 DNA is TGTGCCAGCAGTTTAATAGCGGGAGGGATCGATGAGCAGTTCTTC.